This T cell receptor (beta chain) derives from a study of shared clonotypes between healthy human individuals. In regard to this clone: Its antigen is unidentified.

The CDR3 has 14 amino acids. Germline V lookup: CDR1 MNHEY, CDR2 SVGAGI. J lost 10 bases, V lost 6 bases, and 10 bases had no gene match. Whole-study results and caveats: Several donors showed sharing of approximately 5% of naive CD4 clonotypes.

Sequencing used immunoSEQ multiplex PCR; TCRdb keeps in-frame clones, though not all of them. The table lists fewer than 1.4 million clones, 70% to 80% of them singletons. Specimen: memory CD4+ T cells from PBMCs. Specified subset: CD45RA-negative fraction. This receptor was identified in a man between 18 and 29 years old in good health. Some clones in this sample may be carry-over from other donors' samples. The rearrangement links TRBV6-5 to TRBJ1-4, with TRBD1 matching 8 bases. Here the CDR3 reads CASSPRPGTGKLFF. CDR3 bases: TGTGCCAGCAGCCCTCGTCCCGGGACAGGAAAACTGTTTTTT.